A selection of T cell receptor beta chains follows, all from one sample in a study of OX40 agonist ivuxolimab in advanced cancers. Using immunoSEQ multiplex PCR, the repertoire was profiled, and TCRdb retains in-frame clones only, with some absent. The sample has under 15,000 clones, less than 90% seen once. Specimen: CD4+ or CD8+ T cells sorted from blood, collected in a trial of the OX40 agonist ivuxolimab. The receptors originated from an adult with an advanced solid tumor such as melanoma, head and neck, liver or kidney cancer. The CDR3 runs from the conserved cysteine through the conserved F or W. The D gene is left open where the match is weak. Size values are once, few and many counts, or a class for expanded clones, and some rows have none.

V gene	D gene	J gene	clone size	CDR3 protein	CDR3 DNA
TRBV10-2	NA	TRBJ2-1	NA	CASSESMWPSSYNEQFF	TGCGCCAGCAGTGAGTCGATGTGGCCGAGCTCCTACAATGAGCAGTTCTTC
TRBV15	TRBD2	TRBJ2-3	NA	CATSREAGGSDTQYF	TGTGCCACCAGCAGAGAAGCGGGGGGGTCAGATACGCAGTATTTT
TRBV2	NA	TRBJ2-1	NA	CASRGNEQFF	TGTGCCAGCAGGGGCAATGAGCAGTTCTTC
TRBV2	TRBD1	TRBJ1-4	NA	CASRTTGLNEKLFF	TGTGCCAGCAGGACGACAGGGCTCAATGAAAAACTGTTTTTT
TRBV7-3	NA	TRBJ1-4	NA	CASSLNGQTSTTNEKLFF	TGTGCCAGCAGCTTAAACGGACAAACTTCCACAACTAATGAAAAACTGTTTTTT
TRBV9	TRBD2	TRBJ2-1	NA	CASSSRLAGAPSGEQFF	TGTGCCAGCAGCTCCCGACTAGCGGGGGCCCCGAGCGGTGAGCAGTTCTTC
TRBV5-1	NA	TRBJ1-5	NA	CASSLDGEDNQPQHF	TGCGCCAGCAGCTTGGACGGGGAGGACAATCAGCCCCAGCATTTT
TRBV5-1	TRBD1	TRBJ2-3	NA	CASSPWTGGGLWRGQYF	TGCGCCAGCAGCCCCTGGACAGGGGGTGGCTTATGGAGGGGGCAGTATTTT
TRBV2	NA	TRBJ1-4	NA	CASSSSYRATNEKLFF	TGTGCCAGCAGCTCATCTTATCGTGCAACTAATGAAAAACTGTTTTTT
TRBV9	TRBD1	TRBJ2-4	NA	CASSVGTGIPKNIQYF	TGTGCCAGCAGCGTCGGGACAGGGATTCCCAAAAACATTCAGTACTTC
TRBV5-6	TRBD2	TRBJ2-7	NA	CASSALTSDSYEQYF	TGTGCCAGCAGCGCCCTGACTAGCGACTCCTACGAGCAGTACTTC
TRBV30	NA	TRBJ1-6	NA	CAWSRTLSPLHF	TGTGCCTGGAGCCGGACCCTTTCACCCCTCCACTTT
TRBV14	NA	TRBJ2-2	few	CASSQLATGELFF	TGTGCCAGCAGCCAATTAGCCACCGGGGAGCTGTTTTTT
TRBV19	NA	TRBJ2-7	NA	CASSSGHRLDLEQYF	TGTGCCAGTAGTTCGGGACACAGACTAGATTTGGAGCAGTACTTC
TRBV19	NA	TRBJ1-3	once	CASSWGSGNTIYF	TGTGCCAGTAGTTGGGGCTCTGGAAACACCATATATTTT
TRBV4-1	NA	TRBJ1-1	NA	CASRADLNTEAFF	TGCGCCAGCAGGGCCGATTTGAACACTGAAGCTTTCTTT
TRBV2	NA	TRBJ2-2	NA	CASSEWHRLAVTGELFF	TGTGCCAGCAGTGAATGGCATCGGCTAGCAGTTACCGGGGAGCTGTTTTTT
TRBV20-1	NA	TRBJ2-5	few	CSARDLGTQYF	TGCAGTGCTAGAGATCTCGGGACCCAGTACTTC
TRBV27	NA	TRBJ1-1	NA	CASSLDGSYTEAFF	TGTGCCAGCAGTTTGGACGGATCCTACACTGAAGCTTTCTTT
TRBV6-5	NA	TRBJ1-3	once	CASSASGTTGNTIYF	TGTGCCAGCAGCGCCTCGGGCACAACTGGAAACACCATATATTTT
TRBV29-1	NA	TRBJ2-1	NA	CSVEDPTRAYNEQFF	TGCAGCGTTGAAGACCCTACTAGGGCCTACAATGAGCAGTTCTTC
TRBV4-3	NA	TRBJ1-5	NA	CASSQDSGFRNQPQHF	TGCGCCAGCAGCCAAGATAGCGGTTTTCGCAATCAGCCCCAGCATTTT
TRBV27	NA	TRBJ1-5	NA	CASSLWGTDQPQHF	TGTGCCAGCAGTTTATGGGGAACGGATCAGCCCCAGCATTTT
TRBV5-5	NA	TRBJ1-5	NA	CASSLESGDQPQHF	TGTGCCAGCAGCTTGGAATCAGGGGATCAGCCCCAGCATTTT
TRBV14	NA	TRBJ2-7	NA	CASSQGNSPYEQYF	TGTGCCAGCAGCCAAGGGAACAGTCCCTACGAGCAGTACTTC
TRBV10-2	NA	TRBJ2-7	NA	CASSAGLAYEQYF	TGCGCCAGCAGTGCCGGACTCGCCTACGAGCAGTACTTC
TRBV5-6	NA	TRBJ2-2	NA	CASSLDQYGTGELFF	TGTGCCAGCAGCTTGGATCAGTACGGCACCGGGGAGCTGTTTTTT
TRBV10-2	NA	TRBJ2-7	NA	CASSDSGAVTSSYEQYF	TGCGCCAGCAGTGATAGCGGCGCCGTTACCAGCTCCTACGAGCAGTACTTC